What follows are 24 T cell receptor beta chains derived from one specimen sequenced in a study of cytomegalovirus exposure and HLA in healthy donors. PCR used 60 Vbeta primers and 13 Jbeta primers. The method was immunoSEQ multiplex PCR; TCRdb's version includes in-frame clones alone and lacks a portion of them. The sample records 150,000 or so clones, about three quarters being singletons. Input material: PBMCs. All receptors come from a woman aged 50 to 60 in good health and CMV-seropositive.

The rearrangement uses TRBV6-1 and TRBJ1-5; D uncertain. The V end lost 8 bases, the J end lost 7 bases, and 15 bases lay between the germline ends. This CDR3 is 13 amino acids long. Looked up from germline, CDR1 is MNHNS and CDR2 is SASEGT. The CDR3 DNA follows: TGTGCCAGCCGTGTCGGGGAGCGGCAGCCCCAGCATTTT. Translation: CASRVGERQPQHF.

This rearrangement joins TRBV20-1 to TRBJ2-7; a possible D gene is TRBD2 (5 bases). The CDR3 extends over 11 amino acids. Germline-derived CDR1 and CDR2 are DFQATT and SNEGSKA (reference sequence). Trimming pared 6 bases from V and 2 bases from J, leaving 8 bases between. In DNA, the CDR3 is TGCAGTGCAACCGGGGCCTACGAGCAGTACTTC. This sequence encodes CSATGAYEQYF.

This clone has a single count. The chain recombines TRBV6-5 with TRBJ2-5, with 7 bases identical to TRBD1. The CDR3 covers 13 residues. Per the germline V gene, CDR1 is MNHEY and CDR2 is SVGAGI. V dropped 7 bases and J dropped 6; count of bases not matched to a gene: 8. The CDR3 is CASNRQGDKTQYF. CDR3 nucleotide sequence: TGTGCCAGCAACAGACAGGGCGATAAGACCCAGTACTTC.

This chain links TRBV7-2 with TRBJ1-1; a weak D match, TRBD1 (6 bases). Trimming cost V 4 bases and J 3 bases, with 12 bases left between them. Germline values: CDR1 SGHTA, CDR2 FQGNSA. The CDR3 is made up of 14 amino acids. This CDR3 is CASSSPGGYTEAFF. The CDR3 nucleotides read TGTGCCAGCAGCTCCCCGGGGGGCTACACTGAAGCTTTCTTT.

J is TRBJ1-2 and V is TRBV7-9; 9 bases are a match to TRBD1. Germline CDR1 and CDR2: SEHNR and FQNEAQ (reference sequence). The trim removed 4 bases at V and 2 bases at J, leaving 5 bases unmatched. CDR3 length: 15 residues. CDR3 DNA: TGTGCCAGCAGCTCCTCCGGGACAGGGAACTATGGCTACACCTTC. The encoded protein is CASSSSGTGNYGYTF.

The chain is built from TRBV28 and TRBJ2-7, with 7 nucleotides matching TRBD2. CDR3 length: 14 amino acids. J gave up 6 bases and V 2 bases, and 7 bases lay outside the gene matches. Germline CDR1 is MDHEN and CDR2 is SYDVKM. The CDR3 is CASSLRGGIGEQYF. DNA of the CDR3: TGTGCCAGCAGTTTACGGGGAGGGATCGGCGAGCAGTACTTC.

V gene TRBV11-2 combines with J gene TRBJ2-5; 10 positions agree with TRBD1. CDR3 length: 14 residues. CDR1 and CDR2 (germline): SGHAT, FQNNGV. The J segment lost 4 bases and the V segment lost 4 bases, leaving 3 bases of the junction unmatched. The CDR3 protein is CASSSTGGRETQYF. The CDR3 coding sequence is TGTGCCAGCAGCTCGACAGGGGGCAGAGAGACCCAGTACTTC. Variable domain in full (rest from reference TRBV11-2 and TRBJ2-5): EAGVAQSPRYKIIEKRQSVAFWCNPISGHATLYWYQQILGQGPKLLIQFQNNGVVDDSQLPKDRFSAERLKGVDSTLKIQPAKLEDSAVYLCASSSTGGRETQYFGPGTRLLVL.

This chain links TRBV19 with TRBJ1-5; TRBD1 matches at 9 bases. This CDR3 comprises 16 residues. Germline V gives CDR1 LNHDA, CDR2 SQIVND (reference sequence). After removal of 3 bases from V and 1 base from J, the junction contained 4 bases not matched to a gene. CDR3 bases: TGTGCCAGTAGTATTTCCGGGACAGGGAGCAATCAGCCCCAGCATTTT. Its translation is CASSISGTGSNQPQHF.

V is TRBV7-8 and J is TRBJ2-3; 7 nucleotides line up with TRBD2. The CDR3 extends over 18 amino acids. V trimming: 2 bases; J trimming: 0 bases; junction bases outside the gene matches: 11. CDR1 and CDR2 (germline): SGHVS, FQNEAQ. The CDR3 region is CASSLSHQAGRSTDTQYF. The CDR3, as DNA: TGTGCCAGCAGCTTAAGCCACCAAGCGGGGCGAAGCACAGATACGCAGTATTTT.

The chain couples TRBV7-2 to TRBJ1-5; the D gene is possibly TRBD1 (5 bases). Trimming took off 5 bases at V and 1 base at J, with 12 bases between the two ends. Looked up from germline, CDR1 is SGHTA and CDR2 is FQGNSA. The CDR3 extends over 15 amino acids. In nucleotides, the CDR3 is TGTGCCAGCAGCCCCGGGACTGCGAGCAATCAGCCCCAGCATTTT. Its protein product is CASSPGTASNQPQHF.

The CDR3 spells CASGPRGGNTEAFF. For the CDR3, the DNA is TGCGCCAGCGGGCCTCGGGGTGGGAACACTGAAGCTTTCTTT. The V gene is TRBV5-1, the J gene TRBJ1-1; D gene unclear. Germline values: CDR1 SGHRS, CDR2 YFSETQ. V lost 7 bases, J lost 1 base, and 14 bases lay in between. This CDR3 region has 14 residues.

The chain uses TRBV27 and TRBJ2-2, with 9 bases that match TRBD2. The CDR3 is made up of 15 amino acids. With V trimmed by 5 bases and J by 3 bases, 4 bases remained unmatched. Germline CDR1 MNHEY, CDR2 SMNVEV (reference sequence). The CDR3 DNA is TGTGCCAGCAGTGCCCAGCGGGGGGACACCGGGGAGCTGTTTTTT. It specifies CASSAQRGDTGELFF.

This sequence joins TRBV7-9 and TRBJ2-3; 8 nucleotides line up with TRBD2. Per the germline V gene, CDR1 is SEHNR and CDR2 is FQNEAQ (reference sequence). This CDR3 has 15 residues. V was pared by 1 base and J by 6 bases, with 6 bases of the junction left unmatched. The CDR3 bases are TGTGCCAGCAGCTTAGACGGGGGGGCGGTTGATACGCAGTATTTT. Translated: CASSLDGGAVDTQYF.

This clone was observed a single time. The chain uses TRBV10-3 and TRBJ2-1; TRBD1 agrees at 8 bases. The CDR3 loop spans 16 amino acids. Germline CDR1 ENHRY, CDR2 SYGVKD. The V and J ends lost 0 bases and 3 bases, in that order; junction bases with no gene match: 4. The CDR3 coding sequence is TGTGCCATCAGTGAGTCGCAACAGGGGGTCTACAATGAGCAGTTCTTC. Translation: CAISESQQGVYNEQFF.

The J gene is TRBJ1-6, the V gene TRBV11-3; perhaps TRBD1 as D (6 bases). This CDR3 is 14 amino acids long. V was cut by 4 bases and J by 7 bases, with 11 bases left in between. Germline V CDR1 and CDR2: SGHNT, YENEEA. The CDR3 DNA sequence: TGTGCCAGCAGCTACCGACAGGACAATTCACCCCTCCACTTT. This encodes CASSYRQDNSPLHF.

This clone came up a few times. The V gene is TRBV11-2, the J gene TRBJ1-1, with D hard to call. From germline, CDR1 is SGHAT and CDR2 FQNNGV. The CDR3 consists of 16 residues. The V gene lost 1 base and the J gene lost 0 bases, with 12 bases spanning the gap. In DNA form, the CDR3 reads TGTGCCAGCAGCTTAGTGGGTCGGCGGCTGAACACTGAAGCTTTCTTT. The encoded protein is CASSLVGRRLNTEAFF.

This clone was seen once. The chain uses TRBV10-3 and TRBJ2-2; 12 positions match TRBD1. The CDR3 sequence is 15 residues long. J gave up 8 bases and V 7 bases, and 8 bases lay outside the gene matches. Germline V lookup: CDR1 ENHRY, CDR2 SYGVKD. The CDR3 DNA reads as TGTGCCATCACTACCGGGACAGGGGGCTCAGGGGAGCTGTTTTTT. It codes for CAITTGTGGSGELFF.

The V and J genes are TRBV5-4 and TRBJ1-5, with a tentative D call TRBD1 (6 bases). The CDR3 consists of 15 residues. Germline V lookup: CDR1 SGHNT, CDR2 YYREEE (reference sequence). The V end was cut by 0 bases, the J end by 7 bases, with 14 bases between. CDR3 sequence (DNA): TGTGCCAGCAGCTTGGGGGGGACACCGTCACAGCCCCAGCATTTT. Translated: CASSLGGTPSQPQHF.

This rearrangement joins TRBV11-2 to TRBJ1-1, with D maybe TRBD1 (5 bases). The V gene's germline CDR1 is SGHAT and CDR2 FQNNGV. V gave up 5 bases and J gave up 0 bases, with 19 bases separating them. The length of the CDR3 is 17 residues. The CDR3 loop reads CASSPSGGRGMNTEAFF. The CDR3, as DNA: TGTGCCAGCAGCCCCTCGGGGGGTAGGGGCATGAACACTGAAGCTTTCTTT. The complete variable domain, with remaining parts taken from reference TRBV11-2 and TRBJ1-1, reads EAGVAQSPRYKIIEKRQSVAFWCNPISGHATLYWYQQILGQGPKLLIQFQNNGVVDDSQLPKDRFSAERLKGVDSTLKIQPAKLEDSAVYLCASSPSGGRGMNTEAFFGQGTRLTVV.

Here the CDR3 DNA reads TGTGCCAGTAGTAGACGGACAGGCCGTTGGGAAAAACTGTTTTTT. Translation: CASSRRTGRWEKLFF. The chain couples TRBV19 to TRBJ1-4; 7 nucleotides agree with TRBD1. The CDR3 is made up of 15 amino acids. Germline-derived CDR1 and CDR2 are LNHDA and SQIVND (reference sequence). The junction had 10 bases not matched to a gene; V was cut back by 4 bases and J by 8 bases.

In its sample, this clone was seen once. The gene calls are TRBV11-3 and TRBJ1-1; possible D gene TRBD1, 5 bases. Trimming left V 7 bases short and J 4 bases short, with 13 bases between. Germline V CDR1 and CDR2: SGHNT, YENEEA. This CDR3 contains 13 residues. DNA for the CDR3: TGTGCCAGCACCATAGGGGAGGGCACTGAAGCTTTCTTT. This codes for CASTIGEGTEAFF.

The chain is built from TRBV4-2 and TRBJ2-1; D is undetermined. Trimming stripped 0 bases from V and 10 bases from J, with 10 bases between. The V gene's germline CDR1 is LGHNA and CDR2 YNFKEQ. The CDR3 spans 13 residues. The CDR3: CASSQEGSREQFF. The CDR3, as DNA: TGTGCCAGCAGCCAAGAAGGTAGCCGCGAGCAGTTCTTC.

This clone has more than one count but fewer than ten. V and J are TRBV19 and TRBJ2-7; D might be TRBD2 (6 bases). The CDR3 totals 14 residues. Germline V gene data show CDR1 as LNHDA and CDR2 as SQIVND (reference sequence). Trimming removed 8 bases at V and 1 base at J, with 15 bases between. CDR3 nucleotide sequence: TGTGCCAGTCAGTGGAGTCGGGGGTCCTACGAGCAGTACTTC. As protein: CASQWSRGSYEQYF.

The V call is TRBV10-3, the J call TRBJ2-7, with 8 bases matching TRBD1. Germline CDR1 is ENHRY and CDR2 is SYGVKD. V shed 0 bases, J shed 4 bases, and the junction held 2 bases outside the gene matches. CDR3 length: 14 residues. CDR3 residues: CAISESRDRYEQYF. CDR3 in DNA: TGTGCCATCAGTGAGTCCCGGGACAGGTACGAGCAGTACTTC.